This note documents a single T cell receptor (beta chain) sequence. Within one base of it there is no much larger clone, and no base qualities were kept. The data were taken from a study of graft-versus-host responses after intestinal transplantation listed by TCRdb under 2021. For the study in its entirety: Multivisceral, liver-intestinal, or isolated intestinal transplants were received by the recipients. All recipients received anti-thymocyte globulin induction followed by maintenance tacrolimus and steroids for 3 to 4 years. After intestinal transplantation, graft-versus-host and host-versus-graft alloreactive T cell clones in the graft, circulation and bone marrow were tracked using bulk TCR-beta CDR3 sequencing. Alloreactive clones were identified by sequencing pre-transplant mixed lymphocyte reaction products and comparing these products with unstimulated pre-transplant donor and recipient T cells. The cohort enrolled 24 intestinal transplant recipients including one retransplant, and a few patients lacking pretransplant specimens were excluded. Donor T cell macrochimerism was defined as a peak of at least 4% donor T cells among recipient peripheral blood mononuclear cells. Rather than being sequenced by the commercial service, samples from three later patients were sequenced in-house on an Illumina MiSeq and processed with MiXCR. The paper as a whole reports these results and caveats: Early after transplant, declines in HvG clones were associated with peak levels of circulating GvH clones. Conclusions were limited by the relatively low number and heterogeneity of intestinal transplant patients. GvH clones turned up in recipient bone marrow, with some appearing earlier in ileal mucosa or blood, a pattern consistent with an intestinal mucosal origin. High GvH to HvG T cell clonal ratios were observed in the allografts of patients with donor T cell macrochimerism.

Per the publication, the time point label means: cells obtained before transplantation from donor or recipient. Mixed lymphocyte reactions plated 200,000 CFSE-labeled pre-transplant responders with 200,000 irradiated violet-dye-labeled stimulators and were cultured for about 6 days. Proliferating CD3+CD4+CFSE-low and CD3+CD8+CFSE-low responder cells were FACS-sorted on a BD Influx sorter after the mixed lymphocyte reaction. In the germline V gene, CDR1 corresponds to SGHTA and CDR2 to FQGNSA. Germline trimming amounts to 0 bases on V and 9 bases on J, with 16 as the count of junction bases outside the gene matches. The CDR3, cysteine through phenylalanine, is 18 amino acids long. This entry keeps only the CDR3 DNA: 54 bases, framed from base 1. Library construction relied on the immunoSEQ multiplex PCR assay. In most patients, genomic DNA was isolated using the Qiagen DNeasy Blood and Tissue Kit and sent frozen to Adaptive Biotechnologies for TCR sequencing. High-throughput TCR-beta CDR3 sequencing of genomic DNA from most patients was performed by Adaptive Biotechnologies. Per the source publication's procedure: Adaptive's ImmunoSEQ software supplied the TCR sequencing data for around 17 patients, while MiXCR and VDJtools were used to process a few other patients. To correct CD4 versus CD8 sorting errors, sequences present in both subsets at a frequency ratio below 5:1 were removed. Because the origin of CDR3 nucleotide sequences shared between donor and recipient could not be assigned, those sequences were removed. At least 2-fold expansion over unstimulated cells and a minimum CFSE-low frequency of 0.002% (template counts) or 0.001% (read counts) were required for clones to be classified as alloreactive. Clones were considered mappable if detected in sequenced pre-transplant spleen, lymph node, or MLR CFSE-low populations of the donor or recipient. The cumulative frequency of alloreactive clones was calculated as a percentage of all sequences, weighted by copy number. TCRdb's version of the immuneACCESS table is confined to in-frame rearrangements and falls short of the full clone set. An unresolved V gene accounts for under half of the shortfall where checked; the remainder is of unknown origin. The V and J calls and the clone size are those of that table, but D and trimming were determined from the DNA. This sample gives approximately 9,100 clones in total; 30% to 35% of them show up just once. The top ten clonotypes cover 3% to 3.5% of the sample.

The TCR originated in a human patient who was an organ donor for intestinal transplantation. Here the chain combines TRBV7-2 and TRBJ2-1, with TRBD2 identical over 8 junction bases. The specimen was alloreactive CD8+ T cells from a mixed lymphocyte reaction culture, collected before transplantation. The cell subset or site label, as the study defines it: CFSE-low proliferating T cells sorted from roughly 6-day pre-transplant mixed lymphocyte reaction (GvH or HvG direction). The CDR3 protein sequence reads: CASSLAITSGPSRVEQFF. Here is the DNA: TGTGCCAGCAGCTTAGCAATCACTAGCGGCCCTAGTAGGGTTGAGCAGTTCTTC. Extended through the reference TRBV7-2 and TRBJ2-1 proteins, this CDR3 yields the full variable domain: GAGVSQSPSNKVTEKGKDVELRCDPISGHTALYWYRQSLGQGLEFLIYFQGNSAPDKSGLPSDRFSAERTGGSVSTLTIQRTQQEDSAVYLCASSLAITSGPSRVEQFFGPGTRLTVL.